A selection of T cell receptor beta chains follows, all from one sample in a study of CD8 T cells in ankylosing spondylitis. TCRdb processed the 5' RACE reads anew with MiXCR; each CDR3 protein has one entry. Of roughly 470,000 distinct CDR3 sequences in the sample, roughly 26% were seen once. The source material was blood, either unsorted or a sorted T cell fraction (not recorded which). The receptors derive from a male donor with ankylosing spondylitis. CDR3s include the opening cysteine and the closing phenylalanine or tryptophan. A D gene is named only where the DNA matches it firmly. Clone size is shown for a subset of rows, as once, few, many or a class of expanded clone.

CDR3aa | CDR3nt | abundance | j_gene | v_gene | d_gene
CSATLVGDYGYTF | TGCAGTGCTACTTTGGTGGGGGATTATGGCTACACCTTC | . | TRBJ1-2 | TRBV20-1 | .
CASTFGGNTIYF | TGTGCCAGCACTTTTGGGGGAAACACCATATATTTT | few | TRBJ1-3 | TRBV12-3/TRBV12-4 | .
CASSFSSSSYNEQFF | TGTGCCAGCAGCTTTTCCTCAAGCTCCTACAATGAGCAGTTCTTC | . | TRBJ2-1 | TRBV11-3 | .
CSAAPRISSVSETQYF | TGCAGTGCCGCGCCCCGGATCAGTTCTGTCTCGGAGACCCAGTACTTC | . | TRBJ2-5 | TRBV20-1 | .
CATSPRQGYGYTF | TGTGCCACCAGTCCCCGACAGGGGTATGGCTACACCTTC | few | TRBJ1-2 | TRBV24-1 | TRBD1
CASSGVGQFF | TGTGCCAGCTCGGGGGTGGGGCAGTTCTTC | . | TRBJ2-1 | TRBV25-1 | .
CASRLTSGAYNEQFF | TGTGCCAGCAGACTTACTAGCGGAGCCTACAATGAGCAGTTCTTC | . | TRBJ2-1 | TRBV12-3/TRBV12-4 | TRBD2
CASSSSIGGLPVF | TGTGCCAGCAGCTCGTCGATCGGGGGGCTACCCGTCTTC | . | TRBJ2-4 | TRBV11-2 | .
CASSLRTGTGEQFF | TGCGCCAGCAGCCTCCGGACAGGCACCGGGGAGCAGTTCTTC | . | TRBJ2-1 | TRBV5-1 | TRBD1
CASSEPGSSYEQYF | TGTGCCAGCAGTGAACCCGGGAGCTCCTACGAGCAGTACTTC | . | TRBJ2-7 | TRBV12-3/TRBV12-4 | .
CASSPRTDHEQFF | TGCGCCAGCAGCCCGAGGACAGACCATGAGCAGTTCTTC | . | TRBJ2-1 | TRBV5-1 | .
CASSSGQGLIRAQHF | TGTGCCAGCAGCTCCGGACAGGGTTTAATCAGGGCCCAGCATTTT | . | TRBJ1-5 | TRBV7-9 | TRBD1
CASSTPLGSGNTIYF | TGTGCCAGCAGCACACCCCTTGGGTCCGGAAACACCATATATTTT | . | TRBJ1-3 | TRBV7-6 | .
CSAPGQGALNEQYF | TGCAGTGCTCCGGGACAGGGGGCATTGAACGAGCAGTACTTC | . | TRBJ2-7 | TRBV20-1 | TRBD1
CASSLDGYQETQYF | TGTGCCAGCAGTTTAGATGGTTACCAAGAGACCCAGTACTTC | few | TRBJ2-5 | TRBV12-3/TRBV12-4 | .
CSVGRGGDEQYF | TGCAGCGTTGGGAGAGGGGGCGACGAGCAGTACTTC | . | TRBJ2-7 | TRBV29-1 | TRBD1
CASSLAGGWGNEQFF | TGTGCCAGCAGCTTAGCAGGGGGCTGGGGCAATGAGCAGTTCTTC | . | TRBJ2-1 | TRBV7-7 | TRBD1
CPSSQVEGQGGMETQYF | TGTCCCAGCAGCCAAGTCGAGGGCCAGGGCGGTATGGAGACCCAGTACTTC | . | TRBJ2-5 | TRBV4-2 | .
CSASGGLGRETQYF | TGCAGTGCTAGTGGGGGGCTCGGGAGAGAGACCCAGTACTTC | few | TRBJ2-5 | TRBV20-1 | .
CSARDKGTGGGYTF | TGCAGTGCTAGAGATAAGGGGACAGGTGGCGGCTACACCTTC | . | TRBJ1-2 | TRBV20-1 | TRBD1
CASSPRTRADTQYF | TGTGCCAGCAGCCCTCGGACCCGCGCAGATACGCAGTATTTT | . | TRBJ2-3 | TRBV5-4 | .
CATSRGNLETNEQFF | TGTGCCACCAGCAGAGGTAACCTCGAGACGAATGAGCAGTTCTTC | . | TRBJ2-1 | TRBV15 | .
CASSLNERSYNEQFF | TGCGCCAGCAGCTTGAACGAACGGTCCTACAATGAGCAGTTCTTC | . | TRBJ2-1 | TRBV5-1 | .
CASSSAFQETQYF | TGCGCCAGCAGCTCGGCCTTTCAAGAGACCCAGTACTTC | . | TRBJ2-5 | TRBV5-1 | .
CAISESGDNEQFF | TGTGCCATCAGTGAGTCCGGGGACAATGAGCAGTTCTTC | . | TRBJ2-1 | TRBV10-3 | .
CASSQSPRSDQPQHF | TGTGCCAGCAGCCAATCCCCCAGGTCGGATCAGCCCCAGCATTTT | . | TRBJ1-5 | TRBV16 | .
CASSEYRGRASGEQFF | TGTGCCAGCAGTGAATATAGGGGTAGGGCTAGCGGCGAGCAGTTCTTC | few | TRBJ2-1 | TRBV25-1 | TRBD2
CASSAGPSTDTQYF | TGTGCCAGCAGTGCAGGACCGAGCACAGATACGCAGTATTTT | few | TRBJ2-3 | TRBV2 | .
CASSLVPGLETQYF | TGTGCCAGCAGCTTAGTGCCAGGGTTGGAGACCCAGTACTTC | few | TRBJ2-5 | TRBV7-2 | .
CASSPRADQPQHF | TGTGCCAGCTCACCAAGAGCGGATCAGCCCCAGCATTTT | . | TRBJ1-5 | TRBV18 | .
CAITRTESSYEQYF | TGTGCCATCACTAGGACGGAGAGCTCCTACGAGCAGTACTTC | few | TRBJ2-7 | TRBV10-3 | .
CASSLDLGGGTEAFF | TGCGCCAGCAGCTTGGACCTGGGAGGAGGTACTGAAGCTTTCTTT | many | TRBJ1-1 | TRBV5-1 | .